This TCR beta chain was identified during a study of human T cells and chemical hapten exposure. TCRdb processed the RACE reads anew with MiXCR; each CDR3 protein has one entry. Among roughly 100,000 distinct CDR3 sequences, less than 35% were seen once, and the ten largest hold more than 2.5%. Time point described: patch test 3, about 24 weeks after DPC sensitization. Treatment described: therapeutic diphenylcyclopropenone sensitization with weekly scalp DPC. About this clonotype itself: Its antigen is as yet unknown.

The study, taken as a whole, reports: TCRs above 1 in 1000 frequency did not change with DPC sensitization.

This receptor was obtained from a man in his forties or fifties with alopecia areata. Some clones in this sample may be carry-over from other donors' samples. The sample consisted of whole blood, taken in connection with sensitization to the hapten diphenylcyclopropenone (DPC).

CDR3 bases: TGTGCCAGCAGTTTCTTCTCTGCTGGAAACACCATATATTTT. Translated: CASSFFSAGNTIYF. The genes are TRBV28 and TRBJ1-3; D is undetermined. Deletions cut 3 bases from V and 2 bases from J, with 8 bases between. CDR3 length equals 14 residues. CDR1 and CDR2 (germline): MDHEN, SYDVKM.